This T cell receptor (beta chain) is from a study of control samples from healthy donors and cancer patients. The CDR3 has 14 residues. Per the germline V gene, CDR1 is MNHEY and CDR2 is SVGAGI. V trimming: 2 bases; J trimming: 7 bases; junction bases outside the gene matches: 7. Here immunoSEQ multiplex PCR was the method, and the copy in TCRdb shows in-frame clones only, minus some. The table records over 150,000 clones, 96% of them present only once. The source material was blood. The sequence was obtained from a woman aged 25 to 39 in good health. This chain uses TRBV6-5 with TRBJ2-5; TRBD1 agrees at 7 bases. The CDR3 DNA reads TGTGCCAGCAGTTACAACAAACAGGGGTGGACCCAGTACTTC. Protein sequence: CASSYNKQGWTQYF.